This TCR beta chain is from a study of T cells in Graves' hyperthyroidism and ophthalmopathy. Study-level results: Also found in blood were most expanded thyroid clonotypes above 0.001.

Amplified TCR beta CDR3 regions came from RNA transcripts. The HTBI primer set served for first-round RT-PCR of the TCR CDR3. TCRdb re-derived calls from the multiplex PCR reads in MiXCR, one entry per CDR3 protein. The sample carries under 350,000 distinct CDR3 sequences, roughly an eighth recorded once. CDR1 is MNHNS, CDR2 SASEGT, per germline. The junction had 11 bases not matched to a gene; V was cut back by 5 bases and J by 7 bases. CDR3 length: 15 residues. This clonotype was counted at least ten times. Its antigen is not known. Patients showing uncontrolled infection, other autoimmune disease, pregnancy or lactation were ineligible. Thyroid ultrasound and orbital computed tomography, with clinical symptoms and serum thyroxine and TRAb, informed diagnoses.

The rearrangement joins TRBV6-1 to TRBJ1-5; 7 bases map to TRBD1. The sequence derives from a woman aged 40 to 50 with Graves' hyperthyroidism. The sequenced sample was blood. The CDR3 reads CASSHPSRGFQPQHF. For the CDR3, the DNA is TGTGCCAGCAGTCACCCGAGCAGGGGGTTCCAGCCCCAGCATTTT.